This T cell receptor beta chain was recorded in a study of somatic mutations in cytotoxic T cells in rheumatoid arthritis (dated by TCRdb to 2016 to 2017). Regarding the research as a whole: Patient peripheral blood (about 29 ml EDTA) was drawn right after diagnosis and before any treatment started. Patient and control groups had essentially identical median ages. TCRB deep sequencing was performed for approximately 60 rheumatoid arthritis patients and around 20 healthy controls. Sorted V beta1+ cells also underwent TCRB sequencing, and some V beta antibody-stained T-cell populations were flow-sorted at nearly 100% purity on a FACSAria II or Sony SH800. In newly diagnosed rheumatoid arthritis without treatment, the study examined if expanded CD8+ T-cell clones harbor somatic mutations, relying on TCRB deep sequencing to characterize clonality.

The junction carries 11 bases between V and J, which are trimmed by 2 bases and 0 bases respectively. The CDR3 runs 16 amino acids, cysteine and phenylalanine included. This entry keeps only the CDR3 DNA: 48 bases, framed from base 1. CDR1 and CDR2 (MNHNS, SASEGT) derive from the germline V gene. TCRB CDR3 sequencing used the immunoSEQ assay on genomic DNA. As for how the authors treated the data: When patient CD8+ clones exceeding 1% were checked against published virus-specific TCRB sequences, only a few matched. Analyses were restricted to productive TCRB rearrangements. Clonality was expressed as a Shannon entropy-based productive clonality index, with each clone defined by a unique TCRB CDR3 sequence. The template counts of each clone relative to the total templates per sample were used to calculate repertoire overlap between two samples. V-gene usage from TCRB sequencing and V-gene usage measured by flow cytometry were correlated (Spearman r of approximately 0.59). TCRdb mirrors the immuneACCESS table, restricted to in-frame sequences. Some clones are absent from its copies; in checked studies, under half trace to an unresolved V gene, and the reason for the others is unknown. For V, J and clone size, that table is used; D and trimming come from the DNA. Across this sample there are fewer than 25,000 clones, with about 83% seen only once. Roughly 12% of the sample rests with the top ten.

Study-wide findings and limitations: In about an eighth of the roughly 65 patients, more than 20% of CD8+ cells belonged to the largest CD8+ clone, while several identical CD8+ TCRB sequences were shared between blood and synovial fluid. No adjustment for multiple comparisons was made for the slight TRBV07 underrepresentation in patients. In patients, CD8+ clonality rose with age (Spearman r ~ 0.46), which was not the case in healthy controls. There was no significant difference in CD8+ T-cell clonality between rheumatoid arthritis patients and age-matched healthy controls. It was unknown which antigens the expanded CD8+ clones targeted, and their absence from virus-specific databases did not exclude viral specificity.

CD4+ and CD8+ cells were isolated by positive magnetic bead selection on an AutoMACS, and purity was checked by flow cytometry. A TCR V beta antibody panel was used in flow cytometry to screen first for clonal expansions, which were then characterized by TCRB deep sequencing of sorted CD8+ fractions. Isolation of peripheral blood mononuclear cells was done through Ficoll-Paque PLUS density gradient separation. DNA from CD4-enriched, CD8-enriched or PBMC samples was extracted using Nucleospin Tissue or Tissue XS kits and then quantified on a Qubit 2.0 fluorometer. As concerns this clone: Its antigen is currently not known. The sample holds no much larger clone one base away, and base qualities are not on file.

This sequence originates from an adult with rheumatoid arthritis. Sample: CD8+ T cells sorted from blood. This chain joins TRBV6-1 to TRBJ1-5; TRBD1 is a weak D gene call, 5 bases matching. Here is the DNA: TGTGCCAGCAGTGAAATCGCCAGGGCTAGCAATCAGCCCCAGCATTTT. Its protein reads: CASSEIARASNQPQHF.